The source of this TCR beta chain is a study of cytomegalovirus exposure and HLA in healthy donors. PCR employed 60 Vbeta and 13 Jbeta primers. Clones were read by immunoSEQ multiplex PCR, and TCRdb kept only the in-frame ones, dropping some. The sample has about 140,000 clones, around 72% seen once. Study-level results: Previously analyzed data showed that most TCR beta V segments were productive at a frequency of about 87% or about 30%. There were under 200 TCR beta chains listed as cytomegalovirus-associated.

This clone was counted between two and nine times. What it binds is unknown. This clonotype originated in a human donor in good health. The sample consisted of PBMCs.

CDR3 nucleotides: TGTGCTAGTGGTTTGTGGGGAGGTCAGCCCCAGCATTTT. It encodes CASGLWGGQPQHF. This chain joins TRBV12-5 and TRBJ1-5, with unresolved D. The CDR3 loop spans 13 amino acids. Germline CDR1 reads LGHNT; CDR2 reads FRNRAP. V dropped 2 bases and J dropped 6 bases, with 8 bases sitting between them.